This TCR beta chain is from a study of T-cell reconstitution after alpha-beta-depleted transplantation in children. TCRbeta library preparation incorporated unique molecular identifiers. TCRdb re-called the PCR reads through MiXCR, storing one row per CDR3 protein. The table lists fewer than 550,000 distinct CDR3 sequences, about 17% of them singletons. Germline CDR1 and CDR2: SGHTA and FQGNSA. The V and J ends lost 3 bases and 6 bases respectively, with 13 bases between them. This CDR3 contains 14 residues. Broader study findings: It was newly produced T cells that mostly accounted for T-cell counts and diversity one year after transplant.

There are a few counts of this clonotype. Its antigen is as yet unknown. This TCR came from a boy younger than two who had a stem cell transplant for Wiskott-Aldrich syndrome, so the T cells may come from the graft donor. The sample in question was PBMCs, mostly from graft donor cells, obtained 360 days after TCRalphabeta/CD19-depleted stem cell transplant. V gene TRBV7-2 combines with J gene TRBJ2-3; no clear D gene. CDR3 sequence reads: CASSFYRAWDTQYF. The CDR3 DNA reads TGTGCCAGCAGCTTTTACCGCGCCTGGGATACGCAGTATTTT. The whole variable domain, remainder taken from reference TRBV7-2 and TRBJ2-3, is GAGVSQSPSNKVTEKGKDVELRCDPISGHTALYWYRQSLGQGLEFLIYFQGNSAPDKSGLPSDRFSAERTGGSVSTLTIQRTQQEDSAVYLCASSFYRAWDTQYFGPGTRLTVL.